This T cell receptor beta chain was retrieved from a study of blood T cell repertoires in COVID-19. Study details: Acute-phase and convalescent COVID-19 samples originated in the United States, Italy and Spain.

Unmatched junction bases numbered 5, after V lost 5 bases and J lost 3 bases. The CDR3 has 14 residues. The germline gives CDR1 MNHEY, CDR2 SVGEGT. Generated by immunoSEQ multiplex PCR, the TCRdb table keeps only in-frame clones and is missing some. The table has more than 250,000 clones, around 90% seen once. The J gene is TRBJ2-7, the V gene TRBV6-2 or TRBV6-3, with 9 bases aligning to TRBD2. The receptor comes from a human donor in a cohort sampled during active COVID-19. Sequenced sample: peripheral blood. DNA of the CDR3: TGTGCCAGCAGTGTAGCGGGGGACATCTACGAGCAGTACTTC. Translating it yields CASSVAGDIYEQYF.